This T cell receptor beta chain appears in the sequencing data of a study of T cells after yellow fever vaccination. Germline CDR1 is MNHEY and CDR2 is SVGEGT. Trimming took 6 bases from V and 11 from J, leaving 8 bases between them. The CDR3 runs to 10 residues. Study results and limitations: Primary-vaccination clones mostly resurfaced post-booster (just under 98% CD4, under 90% CD8). Overall, a small share of clonotypes was seen in both CD4 and CD8 compartments.

The TCR cDNA carried a universal primer site and UMIs from 5'RACE template switching. TCRdb redid the calling of the 5' RACE reads with MiXCR, one entry per CDR3 protein. The sample holds more than 95,000 distinct CDR3 sequences, more than 6% seen once. This clonotype showed up many times. Its matching antigen is unknown. This TCR came from a man aged 18 to 29 who received the YFV17D yellow fever vaccine. This chain uses TRBV6-2 or TRBV6-3 with TRBJ2-1, with D perhaps TRBD2 (5 bases). The sample was CD4+ T cells sorted from PBMCs, taken about 10 days after the first yellow fever vaccination. DNA of the CDR3: TGTGCCAGCAGGGGAGCCCAGCAGTTCTTC. Encoded protein: CASRGAQQFF.